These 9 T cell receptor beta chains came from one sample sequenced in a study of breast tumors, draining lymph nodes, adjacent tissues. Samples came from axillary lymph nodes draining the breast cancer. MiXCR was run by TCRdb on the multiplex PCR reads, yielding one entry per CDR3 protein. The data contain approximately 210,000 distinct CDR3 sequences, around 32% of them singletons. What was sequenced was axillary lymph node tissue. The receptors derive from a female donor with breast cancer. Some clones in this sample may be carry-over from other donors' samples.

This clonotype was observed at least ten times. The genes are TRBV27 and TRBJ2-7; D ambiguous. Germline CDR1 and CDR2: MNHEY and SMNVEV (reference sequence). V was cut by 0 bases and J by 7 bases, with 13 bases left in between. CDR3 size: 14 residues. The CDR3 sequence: CASSLSSTLGEQYF. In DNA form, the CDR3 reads TGTGCCAGCAGTTTATCGAGTACTCTGGGGGAGCAGTACTTC.

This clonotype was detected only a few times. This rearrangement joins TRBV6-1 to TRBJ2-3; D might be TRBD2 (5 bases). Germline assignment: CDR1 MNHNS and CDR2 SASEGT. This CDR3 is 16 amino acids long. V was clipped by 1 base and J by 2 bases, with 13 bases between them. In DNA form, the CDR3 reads TGTGCCAGCAGTGAAGTAGCGACCACTACCACAGATACGCAGTATTTT. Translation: CASSEVATTTTDTQYF.

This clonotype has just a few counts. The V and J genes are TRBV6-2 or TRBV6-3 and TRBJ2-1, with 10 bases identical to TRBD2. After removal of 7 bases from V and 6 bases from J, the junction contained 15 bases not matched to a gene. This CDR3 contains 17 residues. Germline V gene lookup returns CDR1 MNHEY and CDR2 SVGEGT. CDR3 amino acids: CASKSSGRAAMFNEQFF. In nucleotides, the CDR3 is TGTGCCAGCAAATCCAGCGGGAGGGCCGCGATGTTCAATGAGCAGTTCTTC.

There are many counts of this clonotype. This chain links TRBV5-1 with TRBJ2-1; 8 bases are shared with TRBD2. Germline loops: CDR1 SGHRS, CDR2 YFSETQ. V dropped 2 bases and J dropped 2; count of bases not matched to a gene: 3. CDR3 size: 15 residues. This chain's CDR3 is CASSLRLATYNEQFF. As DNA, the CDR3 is TGCGCCAGCAGCTTACGACTAGCGACCTACAATGAGCAGTTCTTC.

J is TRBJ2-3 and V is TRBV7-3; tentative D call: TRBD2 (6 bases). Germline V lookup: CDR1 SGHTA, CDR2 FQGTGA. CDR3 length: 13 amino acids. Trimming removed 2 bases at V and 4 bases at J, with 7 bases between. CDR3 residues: CASSLLAADTQYF. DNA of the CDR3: TGTGCCAGCAGCTTATTAGCGGCAGATACGCAGTATTTT.

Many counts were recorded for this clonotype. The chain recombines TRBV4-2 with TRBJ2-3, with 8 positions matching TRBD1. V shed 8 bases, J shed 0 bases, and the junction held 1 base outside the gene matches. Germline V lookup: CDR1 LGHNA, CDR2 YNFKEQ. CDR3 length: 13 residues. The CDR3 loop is CASRDRSTDTQYF. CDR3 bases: TGTGCCAGCCGGGACAGGAGCACAGATACGCAGTATTTT.

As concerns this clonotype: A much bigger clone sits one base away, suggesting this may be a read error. The CDR3 coding sequence is TGTGCCAGCAAGCGACTAGCTGGTAATGAGCAGTTCTTC. The encoded protein is CASKRLAGNEQFF. The chain links TRBV6-6 to TRBJ2-1; TRBD2 agrees at 7 bases. With V trimmed by 7 bases and J by 7 bases, 7 bases remained unmatched. This CDR3 region has 13 residues. Per germline, CDR1 MNHNY and CDR2 SVGAGI (reference sequence).

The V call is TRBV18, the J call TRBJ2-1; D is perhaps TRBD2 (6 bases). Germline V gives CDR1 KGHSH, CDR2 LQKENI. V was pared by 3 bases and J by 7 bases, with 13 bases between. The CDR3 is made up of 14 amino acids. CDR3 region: CASSPQGGGNEQFF. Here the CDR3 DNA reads TGTGCCAGCTCACCGCAGGGAGGTGGGAATGAGCAGTTCTTC. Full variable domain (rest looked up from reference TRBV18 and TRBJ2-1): NAGVMQNPRHLVRRRGQEARLRCSPMKGHSHVYWYRQLPEEGLKFMVYLQKENIIDESGMPKERFSAEFPKEGPSILRIQQVVRGDSAAYFCASSPQGGGNEQFFGPGTRLTVL.

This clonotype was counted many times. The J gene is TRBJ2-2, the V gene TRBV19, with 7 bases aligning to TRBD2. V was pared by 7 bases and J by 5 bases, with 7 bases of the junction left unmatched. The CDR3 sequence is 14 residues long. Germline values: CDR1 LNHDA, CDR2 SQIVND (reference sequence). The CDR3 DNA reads TGTGCCAGTATAGGGCGGGAGAGGACCGGGGAGCTGTTTTTT. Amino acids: CASIGRERTGELFF.